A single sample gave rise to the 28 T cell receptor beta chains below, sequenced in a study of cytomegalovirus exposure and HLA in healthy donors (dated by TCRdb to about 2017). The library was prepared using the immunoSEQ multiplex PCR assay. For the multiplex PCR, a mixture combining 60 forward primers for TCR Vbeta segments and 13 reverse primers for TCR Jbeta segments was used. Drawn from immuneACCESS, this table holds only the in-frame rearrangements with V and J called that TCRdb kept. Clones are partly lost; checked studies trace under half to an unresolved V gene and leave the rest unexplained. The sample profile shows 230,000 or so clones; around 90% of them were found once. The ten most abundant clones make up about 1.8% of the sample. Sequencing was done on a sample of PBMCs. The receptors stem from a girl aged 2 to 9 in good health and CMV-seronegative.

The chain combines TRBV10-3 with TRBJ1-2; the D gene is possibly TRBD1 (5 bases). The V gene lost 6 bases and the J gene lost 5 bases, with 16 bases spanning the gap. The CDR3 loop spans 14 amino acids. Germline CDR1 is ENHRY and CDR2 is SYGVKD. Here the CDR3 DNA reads TGTGCCATCAGGCCACAACAGGACGCATATGGCTACACCTTC. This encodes CAIRPQQDAYGYTF.

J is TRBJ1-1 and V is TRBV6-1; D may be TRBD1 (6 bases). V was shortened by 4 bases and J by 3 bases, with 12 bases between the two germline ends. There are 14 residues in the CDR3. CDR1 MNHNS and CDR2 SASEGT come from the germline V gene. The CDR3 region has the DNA TGTGCCAGCAGTGCCGACAGGACTTACACTGAAGCTTTCTTT. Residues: CASSADRTYTEAFF.

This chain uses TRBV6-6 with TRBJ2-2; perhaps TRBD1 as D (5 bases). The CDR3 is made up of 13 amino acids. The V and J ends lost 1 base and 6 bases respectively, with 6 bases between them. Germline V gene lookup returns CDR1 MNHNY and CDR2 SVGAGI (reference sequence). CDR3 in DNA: TGTGCCAGCAGTTACTTAGGGGCCGGGGAGCTGTTTTTT. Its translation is CASSYLGAGELFF.

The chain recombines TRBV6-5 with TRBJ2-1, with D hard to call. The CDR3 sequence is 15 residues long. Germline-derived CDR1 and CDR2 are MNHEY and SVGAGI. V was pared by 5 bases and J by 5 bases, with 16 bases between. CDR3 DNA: TGTGCCAGCAGTCCCTCTAGGAACCTTAACAATGAGCAGTTCTTC. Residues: CASSPSRNLNNEQFF.

CDR3 region: CASNRDPGQPQHF. DNA for the CDR3: TGTGCCAGCAACCGGGATCCCGGTCAGCCCCAGCATTTT. The V and J genes are TRBV2 and TRBJ1-5, with D unclear. V lost 7 bases to trimming and J lost 6 bases, with 13 bases between them. Germline CDR1 reads SNHLY; CDR2 reads FYNNEI. CDR3 length: 13 amino acids.

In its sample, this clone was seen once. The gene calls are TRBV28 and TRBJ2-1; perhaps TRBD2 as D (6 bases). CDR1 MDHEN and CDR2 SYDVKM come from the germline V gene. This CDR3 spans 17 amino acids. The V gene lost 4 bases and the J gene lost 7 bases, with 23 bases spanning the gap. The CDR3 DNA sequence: TGTGCCAGCAGTTCCGGGTCCGGGGGTCGGAAGTTAAATGAGCAGTTCTTC. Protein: CASSSGSGGRKLNEQFF. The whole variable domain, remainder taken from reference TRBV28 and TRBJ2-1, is DVKVTQSSRYLVKRTGEKVFLECVQDMDHENMFWYRQDPGLGLRLIYFSYDVKMKEKGDIPEGYSVSREKKERFSLILESASTNQTSMYLCASSSGSGGRKLNEQFFGPGTRLTVL.

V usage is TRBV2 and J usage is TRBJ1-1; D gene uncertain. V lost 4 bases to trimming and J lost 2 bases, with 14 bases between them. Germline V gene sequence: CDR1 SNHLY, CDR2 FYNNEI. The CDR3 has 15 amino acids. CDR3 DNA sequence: TGTGCCAGCAGTGGGGAGAAGTTGGGAAACACTGAAGCTTTCTTT. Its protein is CASSGEKLGNTEAFF.

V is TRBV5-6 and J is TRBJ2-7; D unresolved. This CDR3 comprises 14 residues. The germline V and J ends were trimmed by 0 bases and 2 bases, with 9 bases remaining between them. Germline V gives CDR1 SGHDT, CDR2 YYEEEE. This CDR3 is CASSLGPAAYEQYF. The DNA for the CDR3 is TGTGCCAGCAGCTTGGGGCCGGCGGCCTACGAGCAGTACTTC.

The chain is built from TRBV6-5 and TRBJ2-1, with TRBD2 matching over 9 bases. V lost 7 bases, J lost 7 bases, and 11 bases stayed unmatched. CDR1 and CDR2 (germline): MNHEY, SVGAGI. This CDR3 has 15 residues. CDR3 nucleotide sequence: TGTGCCAGCACCCCGGGCGGGGGGGCCAGGAATGAGCAGTTCTTC. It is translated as CASTPGGGARNEQFF.

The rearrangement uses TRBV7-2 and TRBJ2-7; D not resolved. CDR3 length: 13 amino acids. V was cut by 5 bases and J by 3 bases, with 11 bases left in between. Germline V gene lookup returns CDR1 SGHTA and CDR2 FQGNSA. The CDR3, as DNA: TGTGCCAGCAGCCGAGGTGGAGACTACGAGCAGTACTTC. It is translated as CASSRGGDYEQYF.

CDR3 residues: CASSIAASGHFTDTQYF. In nucleotides, the CDR3 is TGTGCCAGTAGTATAGCGGCTAGCGGACACTTCACAGATACGCAGTATTTT. The chain carries TRBV19 and TRBJ2-3, with TRBD2 matching 7 bases. The CDR3 spans 17 residues. Trimming took 1 base from V and 2 from J; bases not matched to a gene: 9. Germline V gene lookup returns CDR1 LNHDA and CDR2 SQIVND (reference sequence).

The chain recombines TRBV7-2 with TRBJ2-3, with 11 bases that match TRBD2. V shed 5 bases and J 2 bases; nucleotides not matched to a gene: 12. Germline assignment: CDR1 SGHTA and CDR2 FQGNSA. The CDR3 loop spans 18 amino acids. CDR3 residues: CASSPIITSGRATDTQYF. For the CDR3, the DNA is TGTGCCAGCAGCCCGATTATAACTAGCGGGAGAGCCACAGATACGCAGTATTTT.

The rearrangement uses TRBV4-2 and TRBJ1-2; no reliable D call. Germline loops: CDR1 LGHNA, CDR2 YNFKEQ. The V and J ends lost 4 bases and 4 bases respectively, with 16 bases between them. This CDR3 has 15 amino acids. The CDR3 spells CASSLPSGGTYGYTF. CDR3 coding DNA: TGTGCCAGCAGCCTACCCTCTGGAGGAACCTATGGCTACACCTTC.

The CDR3 nucleotides read TGTGCCAGTAGACCCCGGGACAGAGGTAATTCACCCCTCCACTTT. This encodes CASRPRDRGNSPLHF. J is TRBJ1-6 and V is TRBV19; 7 bases are shared with TRBD1. There are 15 residues in the CDR3. Germline CDR1 is LNHDA and CDR2 is SQIVND (reference sequence). V shed 6 bases, J shed 6 bases, and the junction held 8 bases outside the gene matches.

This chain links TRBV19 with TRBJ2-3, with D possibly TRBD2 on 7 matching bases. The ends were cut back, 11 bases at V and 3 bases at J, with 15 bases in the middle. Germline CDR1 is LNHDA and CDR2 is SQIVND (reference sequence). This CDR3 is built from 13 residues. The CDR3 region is CAATKGGTDTQYF. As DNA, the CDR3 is TGTGCCGCTACGAAGGGGGGGACAGATACGCAGTATTTT.

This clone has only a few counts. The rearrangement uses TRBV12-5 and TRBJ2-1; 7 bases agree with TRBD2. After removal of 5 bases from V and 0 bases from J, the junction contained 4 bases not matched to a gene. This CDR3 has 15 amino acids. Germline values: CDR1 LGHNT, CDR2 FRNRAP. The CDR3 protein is CASGLAVLSYNEQFF. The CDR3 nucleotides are TGTGCTAGTGGTCTAGCGGTACTCTCCTACAATGAGCAGTTCTTC.

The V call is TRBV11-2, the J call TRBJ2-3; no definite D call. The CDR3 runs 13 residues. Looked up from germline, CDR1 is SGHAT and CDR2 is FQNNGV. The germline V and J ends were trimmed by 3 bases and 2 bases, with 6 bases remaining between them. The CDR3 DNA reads TGTGCCAGCAGCTTCGGGTTCACAGATACGCAGTATTTT. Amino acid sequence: CASSFGFTDTQYF.

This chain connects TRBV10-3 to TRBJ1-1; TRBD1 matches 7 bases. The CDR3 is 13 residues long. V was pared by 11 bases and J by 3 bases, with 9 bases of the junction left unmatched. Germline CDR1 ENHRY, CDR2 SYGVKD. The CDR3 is CAASLTGDTEAFF. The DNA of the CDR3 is TGTGCCGCCTCGTTAACAGGGGACACTGAAGCTTTCTTT.

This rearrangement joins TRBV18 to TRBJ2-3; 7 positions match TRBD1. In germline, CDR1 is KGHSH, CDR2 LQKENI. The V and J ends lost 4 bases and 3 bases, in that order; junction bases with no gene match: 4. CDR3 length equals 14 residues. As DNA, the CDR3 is TGTGCCAGCTCACATCGACAGGGTACAGATACGCAGTATTTT. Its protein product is CASSHRQGTDTQYF.

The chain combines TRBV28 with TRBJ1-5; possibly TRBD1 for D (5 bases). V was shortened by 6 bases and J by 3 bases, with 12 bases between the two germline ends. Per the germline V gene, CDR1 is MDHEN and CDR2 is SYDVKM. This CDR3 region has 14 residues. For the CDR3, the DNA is TGTGCCAGCAGACTTGGACATACCAATCAGCCCCAGCATTTT. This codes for CASRLGHTNQPQHF.

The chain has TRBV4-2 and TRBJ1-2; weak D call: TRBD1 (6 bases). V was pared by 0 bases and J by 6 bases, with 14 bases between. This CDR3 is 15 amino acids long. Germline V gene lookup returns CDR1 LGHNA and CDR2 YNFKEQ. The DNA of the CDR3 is TGTGCCAGCAGCCAAGAAAGTGGGGGGGACAATGGCTACACCTTC. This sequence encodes CASSQESGGDNGYTF.

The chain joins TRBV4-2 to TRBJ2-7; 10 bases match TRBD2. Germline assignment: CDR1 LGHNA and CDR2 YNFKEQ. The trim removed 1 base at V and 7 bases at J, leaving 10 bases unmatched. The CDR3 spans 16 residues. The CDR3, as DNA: TGTGCCAGCAGCCAAGCGACTAGCGGAGCGGGAGGGGAGCAGTACTTC. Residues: CASSQATSGAGGEQYF.

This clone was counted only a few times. CDR3 loop: CASSLDRLAALDNEQFF. The CDR3 bases are TGCGCCAGCAGCTTAGACAGACTAGCGGCTTTAGACAATGAGCAGTTCTTC. The chain joins TRBV5-1 to TRBJ2-1; 9 bases agree with TRBD2. The CDR3 has 17 residues. Germline V gene sequence: CDR1 SGHRS, CDR2 YFSETQ. The V segment lost 2 bases and the J segment 5 bases; nucleotides outside the gene matches: 11.

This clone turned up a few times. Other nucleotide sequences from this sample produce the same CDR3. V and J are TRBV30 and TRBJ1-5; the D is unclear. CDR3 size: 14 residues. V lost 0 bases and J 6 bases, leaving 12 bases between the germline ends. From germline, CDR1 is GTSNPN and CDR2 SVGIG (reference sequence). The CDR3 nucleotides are TGTGCCTGGAGTGTTTTGGGCGCGGGTCAGCCCCAGCATTTT. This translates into CAWSVLGAGQPQHF.

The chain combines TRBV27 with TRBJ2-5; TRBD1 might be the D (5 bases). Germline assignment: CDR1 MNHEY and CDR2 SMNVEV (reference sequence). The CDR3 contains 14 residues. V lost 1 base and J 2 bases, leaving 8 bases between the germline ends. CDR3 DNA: TGTGCCAGCAGTTTATGGTCAGGGCAAGAGACCCAGTACTTC. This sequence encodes CASSLWSGQETQYF.

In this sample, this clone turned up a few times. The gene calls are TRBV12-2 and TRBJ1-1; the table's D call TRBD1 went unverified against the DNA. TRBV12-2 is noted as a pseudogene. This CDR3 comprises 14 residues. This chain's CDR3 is CASRRRTGRAEAFF. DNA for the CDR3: TGTGCAAGTCGCCGTCGGACAGGGAGGGCTGAAGCTTTCTTT.

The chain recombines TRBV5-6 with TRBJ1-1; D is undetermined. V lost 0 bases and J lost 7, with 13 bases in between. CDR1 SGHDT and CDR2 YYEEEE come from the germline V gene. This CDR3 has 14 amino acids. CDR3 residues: CASSLGAGNGEAFF. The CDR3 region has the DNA TGTGCCAGCAGCTTGGGGGCGGGAAACGGTGAAGCTTTCTTT.

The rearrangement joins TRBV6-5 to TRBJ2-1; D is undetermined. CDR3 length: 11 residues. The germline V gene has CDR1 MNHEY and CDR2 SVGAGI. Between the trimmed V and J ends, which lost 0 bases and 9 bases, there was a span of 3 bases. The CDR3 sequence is CASSYSSEQFF. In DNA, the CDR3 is TGTGCCAGCAGTTACTCCAGTGAGCAGTTCTTC.